This T cell receptor (beta chain) was profiled in a study of shared clonotypes between healthy human individuals (dated by TCRdb to 2020 to 2021). The study in broad terms: Three men and a couple of women, aged 18 to 49 years, made up the cohort. For each donor, three plates each were used for CD4 naive and CD4 memory, two plates were used for CD8 naive, and one plate was used for CD8 memory. To estimate repertoire size and how much clonotype sharing occurs between individuals, the study deeply sequenced the blood TCR repertoires of several healthy adults. To increase sequencing depth and limit assay-specific biases, TCR repertoire library preparation and sequencing were carried out by different laboratories using diverse techniques. Between about 0.8 and 9 billion PBMCs per donor were obtained by leukapheresis. The study at large found these results: Compared with non-shared clonotypes, clonotypes shared by all four sorted-subset donors had higher generation probabilities. Only blood was sampled, and tissue TCR repertoires likely differ from those in blood. Pairwise subsampling led to the expectation that sequencing depth would affect the degree of clonotype sharing among donors. The small number of donors limited the genetic and exposure-history diversity represented. Across a few donors, about 4.5% of naive CD4, 3.5% of naive CD8, about 2.3% of memory CD4, and about 0.44% of memory CD8 clonotypes were shared. Incomplete sequencing was indicated by rarefaction of sorted-subset datasets, despite the large sequencing depth. Estimated clonotype richness was generally larger for naive than for memory subsets.

Using the deep immunoSEQ assay, multiplex PCR amplified TCR CDR3 regions from genomic DNA. For each cell subset, the extracted genomic DNA was distributed evenly across all wells of several immunoSEQ 96-well plates, and each plate served as one replicate. For sorted subsets, each replicate PCR was loaded with about 200 ng genomic DNA, equivalent to roughly 30,000 T cell genomes. Purified libraries were measured with a Qubit 3.0 fluorometer, size-checked on a Bioanalyzer 2100, and measured again with the KAPA Library Quantification kit. Every immunoSEQ 96-well plate was sequenced on a separate single-read 150-cycle Illumina NextSeq 550 flow cell. Per the authors' processing: Because only junctional sequences without quality scores were contained in the immunoSEQ output, filtering matching that applied to full-length reads could not be performed. Sequences were annotated with PyIR, a Python wrapper for IgBLAST v1.9, and V/J genes and CDR3 were assigned using IMGT germline references. Reads with weak V/J assignments (E-value above 1e-6), missing CDR3, stop codons, out-of-frame junctions, or ambiguous translated residues were removed. V3J clonotypes were defined by identical inferred V gene, J gene, and CDR3 amino acid sequence. Percentage overlap between repertoires was computed as shared unique clonotypes divided by the size of the smaller repertoire. RTK rarefaction, the Chao1 estimator, and Recon v2.1 estimates of unobserved clonotypes were used to assess repertoire richness. OLGA was used to compute generation probabilities for all TCRbeta clonotypes that the gDNA method yielded from a few donors. Entries here come from immuneACCESS through TCRdb and include only in-frame sequences with V and J called. Some clones fail to appear in such tables; in the studies checked, an unresolved V gene covers under half of the shortfall, and the cause of the remainder is unknown. That table is the source of V, J and clone size, and D and trimming were worked out from the DNA. The sample table shows around 1.5 million clones, and 95% to 99% are seen once. Approximately 0.44% of the sample goes to the ten largest clones.

Between the V and J ends, shortened by 7 bases and 0 bases respectively, the junction contains 13 bases. CDR1 SNHLY and CDR2 FYNNEI are derived from the germline V gene. The CDR3 goes from the cysteine to the phenylalanine over 14 residues. The DNA shown is the 42-base CDR3, in frame from base 1. The donors were healthy, HIV-negative adults with no recently reported acute infections or vaccinations. Only Caucasian adults living in Nashville, Tennessee, USA were represented among the donors. CD4+ T cells were enriched by magnetic negative selection, after which naive cells were positively selected on CD45RA and the negative fraction was taken as the memory subset. Blood was collected by leukapheresis, and PBMCs were isolated by Ficoll-Histopaque density gradient centrifugation and then cryopreserved in liquid nitrogen vapor phase. Analytical flow cytometry was used to check the purity and quantity of every magnetically sorted T cell population. From each sorted fraction, genomic DNA was isolated and quantified by UV absorbance on a Nanodrop 2000c.

Turning to this clone: Its antigen is unknown. No clone much larger than this one lies a single base away; base qualities are absent.

The source material was naive CD4+ T cells sorted from blood. The meaning of the sample's cell subset or site label: CD45RA+ positively selected. The V and J segments used are TRBV2 and TRBJ2-7; the D gene is perhaps TRBD1, on 5 matching bases. The receptor's source is a man aged 25-45 years in good health. The DNA is TGTGCCAGCACGAGACAGCCGAGCTCCTACGAGCAGTACTTC. Its protein reads: CASTRQPSSYEQYF.